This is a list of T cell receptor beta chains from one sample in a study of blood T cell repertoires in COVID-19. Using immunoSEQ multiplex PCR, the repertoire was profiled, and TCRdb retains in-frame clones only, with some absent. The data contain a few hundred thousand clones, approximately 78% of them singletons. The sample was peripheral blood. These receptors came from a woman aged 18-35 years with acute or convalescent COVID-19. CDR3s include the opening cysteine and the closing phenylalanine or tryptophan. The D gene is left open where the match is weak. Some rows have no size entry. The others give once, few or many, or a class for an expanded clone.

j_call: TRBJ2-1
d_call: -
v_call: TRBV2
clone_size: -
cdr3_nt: TGTGCCAGCAGGGACCCGGGACTCACTTGGGAGCAGTTCTTC
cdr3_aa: CASRDPGLTWEQFF

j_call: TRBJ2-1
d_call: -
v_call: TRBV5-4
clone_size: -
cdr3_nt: TGTGCCAGCAGCCAGGGGACCAATGAGCAGTTCTTC
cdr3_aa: CASSQGTNEQFF

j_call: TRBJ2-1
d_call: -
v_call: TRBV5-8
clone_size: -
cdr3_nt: TGTGCCAGCAGCTTGGCCGGGACTCATAATGAGCAGTTCTTC
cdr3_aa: CASSLAGTHNEQFF

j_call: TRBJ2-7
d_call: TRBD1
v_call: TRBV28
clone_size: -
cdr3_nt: TGTGCCAGCAGAAGGGACAGGTACCCATACGAGCAGTACTTC
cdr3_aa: CASRRDRYPYEQYF

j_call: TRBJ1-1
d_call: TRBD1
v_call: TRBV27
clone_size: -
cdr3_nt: TGTGCCAGCAGTTCTACAGGGGGCTTCACTGAAGCTTTCTTT
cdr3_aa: CASSSTGGFTEAFF

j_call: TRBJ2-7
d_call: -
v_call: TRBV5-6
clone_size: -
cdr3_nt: TGTGCCAGCAGATCGACAGCGACCTCTTCTTGGGAGCAGTACTTC
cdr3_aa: CASRSTATSSWEQYF

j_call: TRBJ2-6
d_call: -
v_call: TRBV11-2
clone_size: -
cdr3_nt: TGTGCCAGCAGCTTATTTCGGACACCGAGCTCTGGGGCCAACGTCCTGACTTTC
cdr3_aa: CASSLFRTPSSGANVLTF

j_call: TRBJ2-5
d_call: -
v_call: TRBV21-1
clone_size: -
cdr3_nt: TGTGCCAGCACCCCGGAGACCCAGTACTTC
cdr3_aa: CASTPETQYF

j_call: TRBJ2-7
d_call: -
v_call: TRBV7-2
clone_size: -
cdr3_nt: TGTGCCAGCAGCTCCCCGTCTAGGAGTAGCGACGAGCAGTACTTC
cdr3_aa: CASSSPSRSSDEQYF

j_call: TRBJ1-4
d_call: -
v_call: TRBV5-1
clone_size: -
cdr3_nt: TGCGCCAGCGCTCGGGAGAGGCCGGATGAAAAACTGTTTTTT
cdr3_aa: CASARERPDEKLFF

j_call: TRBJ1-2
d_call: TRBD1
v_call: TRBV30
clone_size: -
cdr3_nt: TGTGCCTGGATTCGGGACAGGGGAAGCTACACCTTC
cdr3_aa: CAWIRDRGSYTF

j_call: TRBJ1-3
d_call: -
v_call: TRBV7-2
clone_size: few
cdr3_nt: TGTGCCAGCAGCCCAAAGACGGGGAATGGAAACACCATATATTTT
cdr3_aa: CASSPKTGNGNTIYF

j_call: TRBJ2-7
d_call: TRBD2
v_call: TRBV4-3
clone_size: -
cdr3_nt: TGCGCCAGCAGCCAAGATTGGGCTAGCGGGACCTACGAGCAGTACTTC
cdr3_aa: CASSQDWASGTYEQYF

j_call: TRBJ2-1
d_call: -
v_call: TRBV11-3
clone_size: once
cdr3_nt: TGTGCCAGCAGCTTAGGCTTCACAACCGGGAGTTACAATGAGCAGTTCTTC
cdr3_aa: CASSLGFTTGSYNEQFF

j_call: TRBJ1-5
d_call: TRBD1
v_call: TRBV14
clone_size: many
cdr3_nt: TGTGCCAGCAGCCCCGAGGACAGGAAGAATAGCAATCAGCCCCAGCATTTT
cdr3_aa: CASSPEDRKNSNQPQHF

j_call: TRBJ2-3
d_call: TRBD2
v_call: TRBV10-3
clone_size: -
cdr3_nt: TGTGCCATCAGTATAGGACTAGCGGACCCCACAGATACGCAGTATTTT
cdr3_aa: CAISIGLADPTDTQYF

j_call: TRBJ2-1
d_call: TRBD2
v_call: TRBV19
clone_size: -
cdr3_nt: TGTGCCAGTAACACCAAGACTAGCGGGCAGACCAAAGGATACAATGAGCAGTTCTTC
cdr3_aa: CASNTKTSGQTKGYNEQFF

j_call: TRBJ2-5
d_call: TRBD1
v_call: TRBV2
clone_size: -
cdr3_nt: TGTGCCAGCATCCGGGACAGGGGGCAAGAGACCCAGTACTTC
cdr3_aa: CASIRDRGQETQYF

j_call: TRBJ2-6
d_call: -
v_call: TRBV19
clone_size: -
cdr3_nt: TGTGCCAGTAGCGGGGTGGCTGGGGCCAACGTCCTGACTTTC
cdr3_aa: CASSGVAGANVLTF

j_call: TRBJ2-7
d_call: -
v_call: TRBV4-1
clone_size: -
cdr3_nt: TGCGCCAGCAGCCAAGATTGGCCAGGGGATTCCTACGAGCAGTACTTC
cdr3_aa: CASSQDWPGDSYEQYF

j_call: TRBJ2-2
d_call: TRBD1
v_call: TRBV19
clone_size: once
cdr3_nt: TGTGCCAGTAGGGGGACAGGGAACACCGGGGAGCTGTTTTTT
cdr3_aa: CASRGTGNTGELFF

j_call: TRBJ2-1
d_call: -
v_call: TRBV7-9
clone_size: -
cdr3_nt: TGTGCCAGCAGCTTAGTGTTGGCCCCCAATGAGCAGTTCTTC
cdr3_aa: CASSLVLAPNEQFF

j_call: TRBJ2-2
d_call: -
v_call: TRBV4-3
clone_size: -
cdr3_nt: TGCGCCAGCAGCCAAGTATCGGGCGGGGAGCTGTTTTTT
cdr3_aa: CASSQVSGGELFF

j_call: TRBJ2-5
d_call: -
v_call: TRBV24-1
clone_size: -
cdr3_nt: TGTGCCACCAGTGAGCCTTTGGTGGGGGCTGAAGAGACCCAGTACTTC
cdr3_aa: CATSEPLVGAEETQYF

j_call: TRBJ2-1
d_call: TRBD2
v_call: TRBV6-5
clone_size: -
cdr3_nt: TGTGCCAGCCACCCGGGACTAGCTGGCTATGAGCAGTTCTTC
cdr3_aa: CASHPGLAGYEQFF

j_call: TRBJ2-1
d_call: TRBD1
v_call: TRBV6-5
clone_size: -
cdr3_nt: TGTGCCAGCAGTTTCGTACAGGGGGAGCAGTTCTTC
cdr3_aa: CASSFVQGEQFF

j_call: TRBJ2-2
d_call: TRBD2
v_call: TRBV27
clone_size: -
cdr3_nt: TGTGCCAGCAGTGTTAGCGGGAGGAACACCGGGGAGCTGTTTTTT
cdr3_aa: CASSVSGRNTGELFF

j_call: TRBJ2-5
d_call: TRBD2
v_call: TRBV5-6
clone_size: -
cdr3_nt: TGTGCCAGCAGCCCTTCGGGGTGGGAGGGGCCCCAAGAGACCCAGTACTTC
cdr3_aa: CASSPSGWEGPQETQYF

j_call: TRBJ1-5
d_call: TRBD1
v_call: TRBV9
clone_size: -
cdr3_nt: TGTGCCAGCAGCCCCAGGACAGGGTCTAGCAATCAGCCCCAGCATTTT
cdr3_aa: CASSPRTGSSNQPQHF

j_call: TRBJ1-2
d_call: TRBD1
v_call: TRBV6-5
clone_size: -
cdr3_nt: TGTGCCAGCAGTTACGGAGCCAGGGGGCCGGGCTACACCTTC
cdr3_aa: CASSYGARGPGYTF

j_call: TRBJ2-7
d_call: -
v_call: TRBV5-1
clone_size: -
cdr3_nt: TGCGCCAGCAGCGAGACAGGTCTTACCCCTTACGAGCAGTACTTC
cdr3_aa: CASSETGLTPYEQYF

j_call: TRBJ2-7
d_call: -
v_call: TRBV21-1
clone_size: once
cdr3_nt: TGTGCCAGCACCAGGACAGGGTCGCGGTCTAGCGGGGTAAACTACGAGCAGTACTTC
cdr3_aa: CASTRTGSRSSGVNYEQYF

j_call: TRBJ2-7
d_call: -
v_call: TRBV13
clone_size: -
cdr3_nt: TGTGCCAGCAGCTTGGACAGTTCCTACGAGCAGTACTTC
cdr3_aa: CASSLDSSYEQYF

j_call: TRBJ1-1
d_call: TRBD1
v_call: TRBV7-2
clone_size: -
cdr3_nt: TGTGCCAGCAGCTACCGGGACAGTGGAACTGAAGCTTTCTTT
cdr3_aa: CASSYRDSGTEAFF

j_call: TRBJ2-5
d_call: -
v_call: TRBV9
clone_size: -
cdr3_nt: TGTGCCAGCAGCGTAAGTTTCCTACCCCCCGAAGAGACCCAGTACTTC
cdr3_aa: CASSVSFLPPEETQYF

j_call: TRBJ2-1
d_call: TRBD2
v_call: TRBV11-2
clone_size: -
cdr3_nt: TGTGCCAGCAGCCCCCTGAGCGGGAACTCCTACAATGAGCAGTTCTTC
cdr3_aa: CASSPLSGNSYNEQFF

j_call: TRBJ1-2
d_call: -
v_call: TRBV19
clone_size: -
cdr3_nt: TGTGCCAGTAGTATAGGCCCCCGGGACACCATCTATGGCTACACCTTC
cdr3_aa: CASSIGPRDTIYGYTF